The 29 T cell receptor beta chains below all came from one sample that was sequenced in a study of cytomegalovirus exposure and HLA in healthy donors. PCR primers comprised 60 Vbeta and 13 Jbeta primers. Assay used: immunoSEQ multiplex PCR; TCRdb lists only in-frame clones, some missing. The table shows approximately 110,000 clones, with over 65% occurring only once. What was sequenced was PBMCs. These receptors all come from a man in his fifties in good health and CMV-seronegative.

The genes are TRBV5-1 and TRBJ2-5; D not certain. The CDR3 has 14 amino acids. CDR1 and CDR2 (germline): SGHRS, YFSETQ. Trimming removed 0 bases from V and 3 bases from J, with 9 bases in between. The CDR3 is CASSLATVEETQYF. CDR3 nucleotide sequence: TGCGCCAGCAGCTTGGCCACGGTAGAAGAGACCCAGTACTTC.

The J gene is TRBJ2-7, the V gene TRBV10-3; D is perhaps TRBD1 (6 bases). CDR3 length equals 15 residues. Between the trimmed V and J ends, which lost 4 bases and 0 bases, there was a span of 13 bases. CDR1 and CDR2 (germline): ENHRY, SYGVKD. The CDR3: CAISGSGQSSYEQYF. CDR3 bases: TGTGCCATCAGTGGATCGGGACAAAGCTCCTACGAGCAGTACTTC.

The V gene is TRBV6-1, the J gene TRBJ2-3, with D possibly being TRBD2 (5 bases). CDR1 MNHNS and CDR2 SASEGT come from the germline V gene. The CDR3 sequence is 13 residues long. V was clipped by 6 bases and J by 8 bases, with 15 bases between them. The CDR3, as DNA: TGTGCCAGCAGGGAAACTAGTTTTGGTACGCAGTATTTT. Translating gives CASRETSFGTQYF.

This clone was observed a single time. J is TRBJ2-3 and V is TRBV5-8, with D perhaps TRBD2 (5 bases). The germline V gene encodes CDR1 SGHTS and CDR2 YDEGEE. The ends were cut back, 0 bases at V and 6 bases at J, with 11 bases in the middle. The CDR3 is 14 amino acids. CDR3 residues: CASSLATWRDTQYF. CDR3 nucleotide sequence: TGTGCCAGCAGCTTGGCCACTTGGAGGGATACGCAGTATTTT.

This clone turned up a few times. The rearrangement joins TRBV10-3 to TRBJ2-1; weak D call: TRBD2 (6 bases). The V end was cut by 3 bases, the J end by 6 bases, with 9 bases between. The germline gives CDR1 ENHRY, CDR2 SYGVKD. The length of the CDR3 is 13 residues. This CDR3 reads CAISDGRSNEQFF. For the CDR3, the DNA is TGTGCCATCAGTGATGGGAGGTCCAATGAGCAGTTCTTC.

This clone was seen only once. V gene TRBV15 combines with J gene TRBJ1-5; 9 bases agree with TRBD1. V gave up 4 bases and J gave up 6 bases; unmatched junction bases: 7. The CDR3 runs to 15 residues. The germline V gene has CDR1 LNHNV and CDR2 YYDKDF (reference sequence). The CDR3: CATSTGTGRTQPQHF. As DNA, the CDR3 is TGTGCCACCAGCACTGGGACAGGGAGGACTCAGCCCCAGCATTTT. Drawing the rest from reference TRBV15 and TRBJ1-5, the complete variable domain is DAMVIQNPRYQVTQFGKPVTLSCSQTLNHNVMYWYQQKSSQAPKLLFHYYDKDFNNEADTPDNFQSRRPNTSFCFLDIRSPGLGDTAMYLCATSTGTGRTQPQHFGDGTRLSIL.

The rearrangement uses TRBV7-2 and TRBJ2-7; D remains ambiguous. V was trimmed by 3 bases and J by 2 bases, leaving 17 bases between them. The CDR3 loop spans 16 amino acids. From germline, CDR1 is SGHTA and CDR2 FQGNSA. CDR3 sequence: CASSFVFSDTAYEQYF. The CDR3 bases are TGTGCCAGCAGCTTTGTTTTTAGTGACACCGCCTACGAGCAGTACTTC.

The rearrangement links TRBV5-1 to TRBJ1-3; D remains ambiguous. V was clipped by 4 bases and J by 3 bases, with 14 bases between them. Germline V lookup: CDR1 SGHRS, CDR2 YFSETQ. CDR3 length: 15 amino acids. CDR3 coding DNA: TGCGCCAGCAGCCCAGACCCGGGGAGTGGAAACACCATATATTTT. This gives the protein CASSPDPGSGNTIYF.

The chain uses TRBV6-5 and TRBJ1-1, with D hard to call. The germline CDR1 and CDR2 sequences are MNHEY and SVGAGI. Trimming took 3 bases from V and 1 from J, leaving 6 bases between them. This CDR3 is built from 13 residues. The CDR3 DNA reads TGTGCCAGCAGTTATAGCGAGAACACTGAAGCTTTCTTT. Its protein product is CASSYSENTEAFF.

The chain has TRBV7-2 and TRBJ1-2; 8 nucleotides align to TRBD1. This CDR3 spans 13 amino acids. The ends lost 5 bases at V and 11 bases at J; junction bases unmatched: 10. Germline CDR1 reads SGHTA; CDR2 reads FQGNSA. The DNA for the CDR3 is TGTGCCAGCAGCCTAGGCATCGACAGGGGATACACCTTC. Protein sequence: CASSLGIDRGYTF.

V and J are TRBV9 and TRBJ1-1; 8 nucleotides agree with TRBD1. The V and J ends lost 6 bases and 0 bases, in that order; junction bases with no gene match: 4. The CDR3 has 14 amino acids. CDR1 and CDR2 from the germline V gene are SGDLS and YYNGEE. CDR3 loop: CASTRGQVNTEAFF. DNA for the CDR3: TGTGCCAGCACCAGGGGACAGGTGAACACTGAAGCTTTCTTT.

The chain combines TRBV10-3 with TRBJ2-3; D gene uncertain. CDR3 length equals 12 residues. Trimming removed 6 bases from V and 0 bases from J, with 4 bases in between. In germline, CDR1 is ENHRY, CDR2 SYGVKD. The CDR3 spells CAIRASTDTQYF. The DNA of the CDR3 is TGTGCCATCAGGGCTAGCACAGATACGCAGTATTTT.

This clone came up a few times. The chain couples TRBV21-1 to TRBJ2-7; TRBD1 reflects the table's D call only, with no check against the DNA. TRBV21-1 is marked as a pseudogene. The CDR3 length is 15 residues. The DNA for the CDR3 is TGTGCCAGCAGCAAAAAAACGGACAGCTCCTACGAGCAGTACGTC. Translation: CASSKKTDSSYEQYV.

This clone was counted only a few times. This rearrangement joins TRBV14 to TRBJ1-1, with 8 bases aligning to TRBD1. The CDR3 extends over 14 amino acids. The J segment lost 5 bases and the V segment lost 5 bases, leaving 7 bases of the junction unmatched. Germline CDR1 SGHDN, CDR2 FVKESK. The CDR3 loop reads CASSSDRGRTEAFF. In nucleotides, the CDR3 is TGTGCCAGCAGCTCCGACAGGGGAAGAACTGAAGCTTTCTTT.

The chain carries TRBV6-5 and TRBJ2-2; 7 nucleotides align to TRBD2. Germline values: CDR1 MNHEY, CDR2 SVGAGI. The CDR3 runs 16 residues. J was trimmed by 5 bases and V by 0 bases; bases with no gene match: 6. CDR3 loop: CASSYSVAGVTGELFF. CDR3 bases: TGTGCCAGCAGTTACTCAGTGGCGGGGGTGACCGGGGAGCTGTTTTTT.

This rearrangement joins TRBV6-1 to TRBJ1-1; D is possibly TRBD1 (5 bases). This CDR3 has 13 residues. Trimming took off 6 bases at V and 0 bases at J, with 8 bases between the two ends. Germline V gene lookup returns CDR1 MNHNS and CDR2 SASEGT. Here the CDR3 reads CASRRGVNTEAFF. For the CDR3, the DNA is TGTGCCAGCAGGCGGGGGGTGAACACTGAAGCTTTCTTT.

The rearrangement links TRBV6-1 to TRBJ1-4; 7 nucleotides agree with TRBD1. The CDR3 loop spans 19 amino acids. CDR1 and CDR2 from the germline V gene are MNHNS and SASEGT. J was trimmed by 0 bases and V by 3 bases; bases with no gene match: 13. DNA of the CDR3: TGTGCCAGCAGTGATTTCATATGGCGTAGGGGGCCAACTAATGAAAAACTGTTTTTT. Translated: CASSDFIWRRGPTNEKLFF.

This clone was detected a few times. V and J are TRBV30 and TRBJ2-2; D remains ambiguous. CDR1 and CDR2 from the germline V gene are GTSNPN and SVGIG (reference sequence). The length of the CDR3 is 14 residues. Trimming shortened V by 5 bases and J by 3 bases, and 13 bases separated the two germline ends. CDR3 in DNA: TGTGCCTGGCAGAGGTGGCAGTACACCGGGGAGCTGTTTTTT. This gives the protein CAWQRWQYTGELFF.

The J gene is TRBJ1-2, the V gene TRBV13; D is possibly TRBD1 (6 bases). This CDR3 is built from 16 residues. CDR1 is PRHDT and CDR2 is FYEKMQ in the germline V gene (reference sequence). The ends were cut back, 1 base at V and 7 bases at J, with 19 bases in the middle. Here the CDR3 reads CASSLALGGLRGGYTF. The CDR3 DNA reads TGTGCCAGCAGCTTAGCCCTGGGGGGGCTGAGGGGTGGCTACACCTTC.

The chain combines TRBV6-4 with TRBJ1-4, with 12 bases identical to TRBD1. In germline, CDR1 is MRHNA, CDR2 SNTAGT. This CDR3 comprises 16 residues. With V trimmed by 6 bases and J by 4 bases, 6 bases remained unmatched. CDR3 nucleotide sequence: TGTGCCAGCAGGGGGGACAGGGGGCGAGGTAATGAAAAACTGTTTTTT. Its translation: CASRGDRGRGNEKLFF.

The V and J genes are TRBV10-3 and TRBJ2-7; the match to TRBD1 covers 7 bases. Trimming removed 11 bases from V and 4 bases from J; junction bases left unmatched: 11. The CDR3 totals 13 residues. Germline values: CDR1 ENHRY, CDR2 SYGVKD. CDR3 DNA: TGTGCCGCGGCCGGGACAGAGATATACGAGCAGTACTTC. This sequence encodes CAAAGTEIYEQYF.

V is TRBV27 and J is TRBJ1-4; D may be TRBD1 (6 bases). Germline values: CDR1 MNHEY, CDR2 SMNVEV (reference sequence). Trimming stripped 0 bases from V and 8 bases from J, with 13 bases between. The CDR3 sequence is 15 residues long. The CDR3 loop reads CASSLSGHGEEKLFF. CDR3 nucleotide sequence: TGTGCCAGCAGTTTATCGGGACACGGAGAGGAAAAACTGTTTTTT.

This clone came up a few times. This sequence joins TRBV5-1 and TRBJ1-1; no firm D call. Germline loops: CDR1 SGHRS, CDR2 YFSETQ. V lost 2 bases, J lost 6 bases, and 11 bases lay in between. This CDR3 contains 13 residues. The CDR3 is CASSFSGVAEAFF. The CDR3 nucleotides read TGCGCCAGCAGCTTCAGCGGGGTGGCTGAAGCTTTCTTT.

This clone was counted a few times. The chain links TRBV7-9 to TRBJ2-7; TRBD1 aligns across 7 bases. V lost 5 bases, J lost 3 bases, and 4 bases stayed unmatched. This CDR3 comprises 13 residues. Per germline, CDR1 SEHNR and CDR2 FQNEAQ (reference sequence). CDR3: CASSGDSHYEQYV. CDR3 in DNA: TGTGCCAGCAGCGGGGACAGCCACTACGAGCAGTACGTC.

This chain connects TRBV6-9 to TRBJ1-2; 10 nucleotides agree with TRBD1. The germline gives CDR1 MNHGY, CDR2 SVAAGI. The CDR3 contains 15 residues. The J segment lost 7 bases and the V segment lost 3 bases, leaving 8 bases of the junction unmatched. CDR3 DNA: TGTGCCAGCAGTTACCGCGACAGGGGGCTTATTGGCTACACCTTC. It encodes CASSYRDRGLIGYTF.

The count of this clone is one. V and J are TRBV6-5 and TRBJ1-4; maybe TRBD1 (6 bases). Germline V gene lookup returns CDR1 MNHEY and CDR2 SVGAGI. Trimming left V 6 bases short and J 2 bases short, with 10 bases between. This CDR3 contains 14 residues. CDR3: CASSHRDTNEKLFF. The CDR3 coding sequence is TGTGCCAGCAGCCACAGGGACACTAATGAAAAACTGTTTTTT.

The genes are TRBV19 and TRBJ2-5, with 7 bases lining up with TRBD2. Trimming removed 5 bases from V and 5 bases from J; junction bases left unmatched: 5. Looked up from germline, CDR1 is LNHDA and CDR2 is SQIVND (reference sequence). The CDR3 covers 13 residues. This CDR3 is CASSPGGGETQYF. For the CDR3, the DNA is TGTGCCAGTAGTCCTGGGGGAGGGGAGACCCAGTACTTC.

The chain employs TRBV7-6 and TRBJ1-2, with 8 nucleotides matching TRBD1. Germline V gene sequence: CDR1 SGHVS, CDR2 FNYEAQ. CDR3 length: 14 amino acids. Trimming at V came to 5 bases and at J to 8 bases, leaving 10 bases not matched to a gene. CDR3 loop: CASSLRTGSGGYTF. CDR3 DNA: TGTGCCAGCAGCCTACGGACAGGGTCGGGCGGCTACACCTTC. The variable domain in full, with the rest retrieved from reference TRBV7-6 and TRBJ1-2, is GAGVSQSPRYKVTKRGQDVALRCDPISGHVSLYWYRQALGQGPEFLTYFNYEAQQDKSGLPNDRFSAERPEGSISTLTIQRTEQRDSAMYRCASSLRTGSGGYTFGSGTRLTVV.

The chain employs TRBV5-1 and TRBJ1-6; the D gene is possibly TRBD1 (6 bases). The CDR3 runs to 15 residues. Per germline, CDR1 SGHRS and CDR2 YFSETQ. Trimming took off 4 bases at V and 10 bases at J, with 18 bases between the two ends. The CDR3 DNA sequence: TGCGCCAGCAGCGGACCACAGGGCACAGGCTCACCCCTCCACTTT. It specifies CASSGPQGTGSPLHF.